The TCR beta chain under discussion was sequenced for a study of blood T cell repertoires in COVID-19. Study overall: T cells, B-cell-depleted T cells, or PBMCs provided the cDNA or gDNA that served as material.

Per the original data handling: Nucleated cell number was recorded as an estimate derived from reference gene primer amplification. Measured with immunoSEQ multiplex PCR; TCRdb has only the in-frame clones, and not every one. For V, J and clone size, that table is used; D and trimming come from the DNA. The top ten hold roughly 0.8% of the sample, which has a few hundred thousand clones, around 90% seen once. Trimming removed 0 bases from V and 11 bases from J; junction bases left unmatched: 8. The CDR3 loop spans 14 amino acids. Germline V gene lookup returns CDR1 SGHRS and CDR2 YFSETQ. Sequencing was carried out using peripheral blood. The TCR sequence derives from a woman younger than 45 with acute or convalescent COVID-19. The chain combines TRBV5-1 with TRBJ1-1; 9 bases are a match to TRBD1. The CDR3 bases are TGCGCCAGCAGCTTGGTGGACAGGGGCACCAGGGCTTTCTTT. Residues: CASSLVDRGTRAFF.